The rows below give T cell receptor beta chains drawn from one sample of a study of blood T cell repertoires in COVID-19. Clones were read by immunoSEQ multiplex PCR, and TCRdb kept only the in-frame ones, dropping some. The data hold around 320,000 clones, with around 88% observed a single time. Sequenced sample: peripheral blood. These TCRs come from a woman aged 25 to 39 who had recovered from COVID-19. The CDR3 runs from the conserved cysteine through the conserved F or W. A D gene is named only where the DNA matches it firmly. A clone size is listed for some rows: how often the clone was seen (once, few, many), or a class if it is expanded.

TRBV6-6	.	.	TRBJ2-3	TGTGCCAGCAGCCCCTTAGGAGGGGTAACAGATACGCAGTATTTT	CASSPLGGVTDTQYF
TRBV3-1/TRBV3-2	TRBD1	.	TRBJ2-4	TGTGCCAGCAGCCAAGTGGGGGACAGGGAAAACATTCAGTACTTC	CASSQVGDRENIQYF
TRBV7-3	TRBD1	.	TRBJ2-5	TGTGCCAGCAGCGATTCTGGGACAGGGGGCGCAGAGACCCAGTACTTC	CASSDSGTGGAETQYF
TRBV7-9	.	few	TRBJ1-4	TGTGCCAGCAGCCCGTGGGGGGGCGAAGATGAAAAACTGTTTTTT	CASSPWGGEDEKLFF
TRBV5-1	.	.	TRBJ1-4	TGCGCCAGCAGCAGTTCCGATACAGGGTTCGGTGAAAAACTGTTTTTT	CASSSSDTGFGEKLFF
TRBV11-2	TRBD2	.	TRBJ2-5	TGTGCCAGCAGCTTAGGACCTAGCGGGGGAGAGACCCAGTACTTC	CASSLGPSGGETQYF
TRBV30	.	.	TRBJ2-7	TGTGCCTGGAGGGGGGGAGTGCCGGCCCCAATTTACGAGCAGTACTTC	CAWRGGVPAPIYEQYF
TRBV7-2	TRBD1	.	TRBJ1-5	TGTGCCAGCAGCTTCGGGACAGGGGATTACCAGCCCCAGCATTTT	CASSFGTGDYQPQHF
TRBV3-1/TRBV3-2	.	.	TRBJ2-2	TGTGCCAGCAGCGCTCCTAATGGGGAGCTGTTTTTT	CASSAPNGELFF
TRBV28	.	.	TRBJ1-5	TGTGCCAGCAGTTTACGGGGAGGGGACAATCAGCCCCAGCATTTT	CASSLRGGDNQPQHF
TRBV6-5	.	.	TRBJ1-2	TGTGCCAGCACCAGGGATGACAGCTCTAACTATGGCTACACCTTC	CASTRDDSSNYGYTF
TRBV2	.	.	TRBJ2-7	TGTGCCACTGAGTTTGGTCCCCTCGAGCAGTACTTC	CATEFGPLEQYF
TRBV9	TRBD1	.	TRBJ1-2	TGTGCCAGCAGCGCATACCGTTCGGGACAGGGAGGGTACACCTTC	CASSAYRSGQGGYTF
TRBV7-8	TRBD2	.	TRBJ2-5	TGTGCCAGCAGCCCTTCCTTAGGGCGGGGGGGCCTTGAGACCCAGTACTTC	CASSPSLGRGGLETQYF
TRBV30	.	.	TRBJ1-1	TGTGCCTGGAGCCACATAGCCTCCACTGAAGCTTTCTTT	CAWSHIASTEAFF
TRBV14	TRBD1	.	TRBJ1-4	TGTGCCAGCAGCCCAGGGACAGGGTTTGAAAAACTGTTTTTT	CASSPGTGFEKLFF
TRBV21-1	.	once	TRBJ1-2	TGTGCCAGCAGCAAAGGTGATGGGAGAGAGAAACTTAACTATGGCTACACCTTC	CASSKGDGREKLNYGYTF
TRBV5-4	.	few	TRBJ1-3	TGTGCCAGCAGCCCCGGGACATACTCTGGAAACACCATATATTTT	CASSPGTYSGNTIYF
TRBV11-2	TRBD1	.	TRBJ2-6	TGTGCCAGCAGCTTAGTAGGGGACAGCGCTGGGGCCAACGTCCTGACTTTC	CASSLVGDSAGANVLTF
TRBV19	TRBD2	once	TRBJ2-5	TGTGCCAGTAGTATAACTAGCGGGGAAGAGACCCAGTACTTC	CASSITSGEETQYF
TRBV7-2	.	.	TRBJ1-2	TGTGCCAGCAGCTTCGACAGGTTCTTTGGCTACACCTTC	CASSFDRFFGYTF
TRBV5-4	.	.	TRBJ1-1	TGTGCCAGCAGCCGCAACTCAGGTGACACTGAAGCTTTCTTT	CASSRNSGDTEAFF
TRBV18	.	once	TRBJ2-3	TGTGCCAGCTCACCACGTTTTGAGGACTCGGGCACAGATACGCAGTATTTT	CASSPRFEDSGTDTQYF
TRBV2	.	once	TRBJ2-3	TGTGCCAGCAGTGGGCGGAAAAACATAGAGGATACGCAGTATTTT	CASSGRKNIEDTQYF
TRBV27	TRBD1	.	TRBJ2-3	TGTGCCAGCAGTTTATTCGGGGTCCAGGGGGGCACAGATACGCAGTATTTT	CASSLFGVQGGTDTQYF
TRBV7-8	.	.	TRBJ2-2	TGTGCCAGCAGCTTAGCGCTTCGGGGGTCCGGGGAGCTGTTTTTT	CASSLALRGSGELFF